These T cell receptor beta chains were read from a single sample in a study of CD8 T cells in ankylosing spondylitis. TCRdb called the 5' RACE reads again in MiXCR, with one record for every CDR3 protein. Of some 270,000 distinct CDR3 sequences in the sample, 32% are singletons; the top ten hold about 4%. The sequenced material came from blood, either unsorted or a sorted T cell fraction (not recorded which). These receptors were obtained from a male donor with ankylosing spondylitis or in good health (not recorded which). The CDR3 runs from the conserved cysteine through the conserved F or W. Fields, in order: V gene, D gene, J gene, clone size, CDR3 DNA, CDR3 protein. The D gene is left open where the match is weak. Clone size is stated in some rows and not others, as once, few, many or a class when expanded.

TRBV12-3/TRBV12-4	TRBD1	TRBJ2-7	NA	TGTGCCAGCAGTGGGGACAGGGGCCCGGGTGAGCAGTACTTC	CASSGDRGPGEQYF
TRBV4-1	TRBD1	TRBJ2-1	few	TGCGCCAGCAGCCACCCCGGACAGGGCAGGACGGATGAGCAGTTCTTC	CASSHPGQGRTDEQFF
TRBV28	NA	TRBJ1-3	few	TGTGCCAGCACTCACATGGGGGGCTTTGGAAACACCATATATTTT	CASTHMGGFGNTIYF
TRBV9	NA	TRBJ1-2	NA	TGTGCCAGCAGCCCCCCGGACGGGGATAACTATGGCTACACCTTC	CASSPPDGDNYGYTF
TRBV5-5	NA	TRBJ2-2	few	TGTGCCAGCAGCTTGAGGTTGGCAACCGGGGAGCTGTTTTTT	CASSLRLATGELFF
TRBV11-2	NA	TRBJ2-3	NA	TGTGCCAGCAGGGAGGGTCTTCCCGCGGCAGATACGCAGTATTTT	CASREGLPAADTQYF
TRBV5-4	TRBD1	TRBJ2-7	few	TGTGCCAGCAGCTTGGTCCGCTGGGACAGGACCTACGAGCAGTACTTC	CASSLVRWDRTYEQYF
TRBV12-3/TRBV12-4	NA	TRBJ2-7	few	TGTGCCAGCAGTAAGATTGACACCATCTACGAGCAGTACTTC	CASSKIDTIYEQYF
TRBV20-1	TRBD1	TRBJ1-4	few	TGCAGTGCTAGAGTATCGCAGGGGGAGCAAAAACTGTTTTTT	CSARVSQGEQKLFF
TRBV28	NA	TRBJ2-7	NA	TGTGCCAGCAGTTTAAGTAACCGCCCCGAGCAGTACTTC	CASSLSNRPEQYF
TRBV4-1	TRBD1	TRBJ1-5	NA	TGCGCCAGCAGCCAGATCGGGACAGTTAATCAGCCCCAGCATTTT	CASSQIGTVNQPQHF
TRBV11-2	TRBD1	TRBJ2-2	few	TGTGCCAGCAGCCGCAGACAGGGACGTAACACCGGGGAGCTGTTTTTT	CASSRRQGRNTGELFF
TRBV13	NA	TRBJ2-7	few	TGTGCCAGCAGCTTAGAAGGCAGCGTAGAGCCCTACGAGCAGTACTTC	CASSLEGSVEPYEQYF
TRBV20-1	NA	TRBJ2-4	NA	TGCAGTGCTAGTTCAGGACCCAAAAACATTCAGTACTTC	CSASSGPKNIQYF
TRBV7-8	TRBD2	TRBJ2-5	few	TGTGCCAGCAGCCCGATGACTAGCGGGGCGGCAGAGACCCAGTACTTC	CASSPMTSGAAETQYF
TRBV20-1	NA	TRBJ2-3	many	TGCAGTGCTAGGACGGCGAGCACAGATACGCAGTATTTT	CSARTASTDTQYF
TRBV12-3/TRBV12-4	TRBD2	TRBJ2-7	NA	TGTGCCAGCAGTTTAGCACCACTAGCGGCCTACGAGCAGTACTTC	CASSLAPLAAYEQYF
TRBV5-1	NA	TRBJ2-3	few	TGCGCCAGCAGCTTGGCAGGGGATCGGGATACGCAGTATTTT	CASSLAGDRDTQYF
TRBV29-1	TRBD1	TRBJ2-7	few	TGCAGCGTTGGGTCGGGACAGCTAACCTACGAGCAGTACTTC	CSVGSGQLTYEQYF
TRBV7-9	NA	TRBJ1-3	NA	TGTGCCACTACCCTCAGCAGCTCTGGAAACACCATATATTTT	CATTLSSSGNTIYF
TRBV5-4	TRBD2	TRBJ2-7	few	TGTGCCAGCAGCCGTCTGCTAGCGGGGGCCCACTACGAGCAGTACTTC	CASSRLLAGAHYEQYF
TRBV12-3/TRBV12-4	NA	TRBJ2-2	once	TGTGCCAGCAGCCCAAGAGGGACGGCGCCAAACACCGGGGAGCTGTTTTTT	CASSPRGTAPNTGELFF
TRBV27	TRBD2	TRBJ2-1	NA	TGTGCCAGCAAACCGGGACTAGCCACCAATGAGCAGTTCTTC	CASKPGLATNEQFF
TRBV5-1	NA	TRBJ1-6	NA	TGCGCCAGCAGCTTGGCCGGGGAGGGGCCCCTCCACTTT	CASSLAGEGPLHF
TRBV29-1	NA	TRBJ1-6	few	TGCAGCGTGAGGGCCCAGGGAGAGAACTCACCCCTCCACTTT	CSVRAQGENSPLHF
TRBV12-3/TRBV12-4	TRBD2	TRBJ2-7	few	TGTGCCAGCAGTTCCCCCTGGGGGGGAAACCAGGGCGAGCAGTACTTC	CASSSPWGGNQGEQYF
TRBV27	NA	TRBJ2-1	few	TGTGCCAGCAGTTTTGTCCTGACCTACAATGAGCAGTTCTTC	CASSFVLTYNEQFF
TRBV2	TRBD2	TRBJ2-1	NA	TGTGCCAGCAGTAAAACCATAAGGGGGCCTAGCGGGGCCCGGGGTTGGGACAATGAGCAGTTCTTC	CASSKTIRGPSGARGWDNEQFF
TRBV20-1	TRBD2	TRBJ2-7	NA	TGCAGTGCTAGGGGAGGGCAGGGACACGAGCAGTACTTC	CSARGGQGHEQYF
TRBV12-3/TRBV12-4	NA	TRBJ1-2	NA	TGTGCCAGCACCGACATGGGGGGTTTTAATGGCTACACCTTC	CASTDMGGFNGYTF
TRBV20-1	TRBD2	TRBJ2-5	NA	TGCAGTGCCGTTGCGGGGGGGCCTCGAGAGACCCAGTACTTC	CSAVAGGPRETQYF
TRBV10-3	TRBD2	TRBJ2-3	NA	TGTGCCATCAGCCGAGCGGGGGCAGATACGCAGTATTTT	CAISRAGADTQYF
TRBV20-1	TRBD2	TRBJ2-3	few	TGCAGTGCCAAACTAGCGGGGGCAACAGATACGCAGTATTTT	CSAKLAGATDTQYF
TRBV20-1	NA	TRBJ1-1	NA	TGCAGTGCTAGCAGCACCCGGGGAAAAAGGGACTCTGAAGCTTTCTTT	CSASSTRGKRDSEAFF
TRBV20-1	NA	TRBJ2-1	few	TGCAGTGAGACTAGGGCGGATAATGAGCAGTTCTTC	CSETRADNEQFF
TRBV20-1	TRBD2	TRBJ2-4	NA	TGCAGTGCTAGAGATGACCGGGGGGTAAACATTCAGTACTTC	CSARDDRGVNIQYF
TRBV7-9	TRBD1	TRBJ2-7	NA	TGTGCCAGCAGCTTTAACCCGGGACAGGGGTACTACGAGCAGTACTTC	CASSFNPGQGYYEQYF
TRBV29-1	NA	TRBJ1-2	NA	TGCAGCGTTGAACCGCCCAGTTCACCCTATGGCTACACCTTC	CSVEPPSSPYGYTF
TRBV12-3/TRBV12-4	TRBD2	TRBJ2-5	NA	TGTGCCAGCAGTTTAGGGTGGAGCGGGGTCACACAAGAGACCCAGTACTTC	CASSLGWSGVTQETQYF
TRBV27	NA	TRBJ1-4	NA	TGTGCCAGCAGTTTAGTCCCCCCCAGGGGAGAAAAACTGTTTTTT	CASSLVPPRGEKLFF